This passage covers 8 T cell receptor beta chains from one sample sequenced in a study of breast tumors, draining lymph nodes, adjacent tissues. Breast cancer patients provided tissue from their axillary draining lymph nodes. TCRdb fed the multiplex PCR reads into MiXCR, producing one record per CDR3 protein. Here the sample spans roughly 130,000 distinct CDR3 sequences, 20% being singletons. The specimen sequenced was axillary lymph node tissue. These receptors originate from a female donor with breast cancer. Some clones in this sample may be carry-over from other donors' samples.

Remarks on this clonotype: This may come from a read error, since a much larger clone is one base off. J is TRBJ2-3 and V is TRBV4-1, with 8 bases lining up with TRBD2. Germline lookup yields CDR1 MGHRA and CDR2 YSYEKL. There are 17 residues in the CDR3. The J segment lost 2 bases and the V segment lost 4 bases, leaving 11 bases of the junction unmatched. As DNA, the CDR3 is TGCGCCAGCAGCCCTACCGGGACTAGATGGACCACAGATACGCAGTATTTT. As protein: CASSPTGTRWTTDTQYF.

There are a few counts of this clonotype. The CDR3 bases are TGTGCCAGCAGTACCGCCCAGGGTCTGAATGGCTACACCTTC. This gives the protein CASSTAQGLNGYTF. The gene calls are TRBV6-1 and TRBJ1-2, with D perhaps matching TRBD1 (5 bases). The germline CDR1 and CDR2 sequences are MNHNS and SASEGT. The CDR3 loop spans 14 amino acids. Trimming left V 5 bases short and J 6 bases short, with 16 bases between.

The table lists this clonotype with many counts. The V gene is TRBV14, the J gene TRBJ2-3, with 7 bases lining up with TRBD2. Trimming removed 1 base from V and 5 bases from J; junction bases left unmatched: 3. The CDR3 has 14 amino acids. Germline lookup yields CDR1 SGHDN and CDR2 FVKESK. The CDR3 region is CASSQGGSGDTQYF. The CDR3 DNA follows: TGTGCCAGCAGCCAAGGCGGGAGTGGAGATACGCAGTATTTT.

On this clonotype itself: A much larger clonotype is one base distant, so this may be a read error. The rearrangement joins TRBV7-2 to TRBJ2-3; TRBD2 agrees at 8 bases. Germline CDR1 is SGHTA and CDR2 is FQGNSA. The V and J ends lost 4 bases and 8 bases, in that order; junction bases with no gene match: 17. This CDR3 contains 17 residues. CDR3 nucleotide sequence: TGTGCCAGCAGCTCCCCCGGGACGGGGGGGCCCGGGGGTACGCAGTATTTT. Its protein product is CASSSPGTGGPGGTQYF.

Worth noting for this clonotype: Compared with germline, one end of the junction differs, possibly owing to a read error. CDR3 in DNA: TGCGCCAGCAGCCTGTCGGCCCGGTTGGGGGGAGATACGCAATATTTT. As protein: CASSLSARLGGDTQYF. This chain uses TRBV4-1 with TRBJ2-3; the D gene is possibly TRBD2 (6 bases). The germline gives CDR1 MGHRA, CDR2 YSYEKL. The length of the CDR3 is 16 residues.

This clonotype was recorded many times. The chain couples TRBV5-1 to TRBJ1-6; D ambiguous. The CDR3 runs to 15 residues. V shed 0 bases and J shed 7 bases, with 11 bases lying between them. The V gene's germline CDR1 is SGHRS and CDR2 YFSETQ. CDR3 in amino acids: CASSLDWGENSPLHF. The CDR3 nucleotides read TGCGCCAGCAGCTTGGATTGGGGAGAGAATTCACCCCTCCACTTT. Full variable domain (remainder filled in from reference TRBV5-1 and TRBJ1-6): KAGVTQTPRYLIKTRGQQVTLSCSPISGHRSVSWYQQTPGQGLQFLFEYFSETQRNKGNFPGRFSGRQFSNSRSEMNVSTLELGDSALYLCASSLDWGENSPLHFGNGTRLTVT.

The CDR3 sequence: CASRARPADDYGYTF. The DNA of the CDR3 is TGTGCCAGCAGGGCCAGACCGGCAGACGACTATGGCTACACCTTC. The genes are TRBV6-5 and TRBJ1-2; D is uncertain. With 6 bases removed from V and 3 bases from J, the gap between germline ends came to 17 bases. This CDR3 is 15 amino acids long. CDR1 MNHEY and CDR2 SVGAGI come from the germline V gene.

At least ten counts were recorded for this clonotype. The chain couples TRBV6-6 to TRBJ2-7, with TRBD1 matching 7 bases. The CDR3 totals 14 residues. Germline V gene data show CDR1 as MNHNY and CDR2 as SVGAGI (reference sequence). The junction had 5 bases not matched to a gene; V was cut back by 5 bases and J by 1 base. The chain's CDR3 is CASSPRDSSYEQYF. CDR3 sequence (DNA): TGTGCCAGCAGTCCCCGGGACAGTTCCTACGAGCAGTACTTC.